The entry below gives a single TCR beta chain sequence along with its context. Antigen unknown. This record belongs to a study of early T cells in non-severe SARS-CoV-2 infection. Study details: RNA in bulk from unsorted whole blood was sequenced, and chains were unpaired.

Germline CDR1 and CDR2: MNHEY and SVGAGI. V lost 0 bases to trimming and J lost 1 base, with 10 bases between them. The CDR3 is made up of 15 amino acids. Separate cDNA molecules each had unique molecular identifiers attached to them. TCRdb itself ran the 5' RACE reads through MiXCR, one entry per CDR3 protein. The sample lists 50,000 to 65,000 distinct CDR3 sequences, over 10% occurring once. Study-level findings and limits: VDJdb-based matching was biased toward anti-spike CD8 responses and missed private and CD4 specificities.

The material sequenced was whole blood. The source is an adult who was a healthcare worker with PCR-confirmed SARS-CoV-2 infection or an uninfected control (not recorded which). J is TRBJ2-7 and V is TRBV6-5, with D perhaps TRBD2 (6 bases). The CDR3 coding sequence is TGTGCCAGCAGTTACTCCGCGGGGACTTCCTACGAGCAGTACTTC. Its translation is CASSYSAGTSYEQYF.